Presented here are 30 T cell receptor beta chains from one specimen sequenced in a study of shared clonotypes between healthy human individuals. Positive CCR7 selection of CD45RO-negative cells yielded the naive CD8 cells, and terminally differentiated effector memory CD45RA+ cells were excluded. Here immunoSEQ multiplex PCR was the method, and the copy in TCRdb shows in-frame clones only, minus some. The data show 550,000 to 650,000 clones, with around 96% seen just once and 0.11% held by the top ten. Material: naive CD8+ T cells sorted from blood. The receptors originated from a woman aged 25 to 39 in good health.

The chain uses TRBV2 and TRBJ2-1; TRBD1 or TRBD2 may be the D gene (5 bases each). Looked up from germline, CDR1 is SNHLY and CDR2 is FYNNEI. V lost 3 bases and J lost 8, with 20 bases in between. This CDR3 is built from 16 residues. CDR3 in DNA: TGTGCCAGCAGTGATCCCCGGGGCACGACGTTGTATGAGCAGTTCTTC. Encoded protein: CASSDPRGTTLYEQFF.

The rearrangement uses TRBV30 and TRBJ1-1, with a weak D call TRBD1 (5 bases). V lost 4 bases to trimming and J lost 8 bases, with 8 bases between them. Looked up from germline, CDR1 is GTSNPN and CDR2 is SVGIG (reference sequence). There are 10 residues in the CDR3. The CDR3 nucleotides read TGTGCCTGGAAGGGGATAGAAGCTTTCTTT. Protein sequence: CAWKGIEAFF. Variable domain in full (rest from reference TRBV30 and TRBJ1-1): SQTIHQWPATLVQPVGSPLSLECTVEGTSNPNLYWYRQAAGRGLQLLFYSVGIGQISSEVPQNLSASRPQDRQFILSSKKLLLSDSGFYLCAWKGIEAFFGQGTRLTVV.

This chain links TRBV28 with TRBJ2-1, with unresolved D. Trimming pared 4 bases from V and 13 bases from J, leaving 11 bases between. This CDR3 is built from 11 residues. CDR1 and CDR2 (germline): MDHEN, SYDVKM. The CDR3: CASSSLQQQFF. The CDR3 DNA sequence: TGTGCCAGCAGTTCCCTACAACAACAGTTCTTC.

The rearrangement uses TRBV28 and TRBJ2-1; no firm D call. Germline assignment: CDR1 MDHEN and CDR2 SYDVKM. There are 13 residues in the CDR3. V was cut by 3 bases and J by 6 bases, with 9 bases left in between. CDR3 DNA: TGTGCCAGCAGTTTTTATAGCAGCAATGAGCAGTTCTTC. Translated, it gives CASSFYSSNEQFF. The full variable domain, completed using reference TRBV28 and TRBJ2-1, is DVKVTQSSRYLVKRTGEKVFLECVQDMDHENMFWYRQDPGLGLRLIYFSYDVKMKEKGDIPEGYSVSREKKERFSLILESASTNQTSMYLCASSFYSSNEQFFGPGTRLTVL.

In nucleotides, the CDR3 is TGTGCCAGCAGCCAACCGGGACAGCCAAACACCATATATTTT. Protein sequence: CASSQPGQPNTIYF. V gene TRBV13 combines with J gene TRBJ1-3; TRBD1 matches 7 bases. CDR1 is PRHDT, CDR2 FYEKMQ, per germline (reference sequence). The CDR3 extends over 14 amino acids. Trimming at V came to 5 bases and at J to 6 bases, leaving 7 bases not matched to a gene.

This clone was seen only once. CDR3 nucleotide sequence: TGCGCCAGCAGCCTCATTCTCGGGCTGAACACTGAAGCTTTCTTT. Its protein product is CASSLILGLNTEAFF. This chain links TRBV4-1 with TRBJ1-1; D remains unclear. This CDR3 region has 15 residues. Germline CDR1 reads MGHRA; CDR2 reads YSYEKL. The ends were cut back, 4 bases at V and 0 bases at J, with 12 bases in the middle.

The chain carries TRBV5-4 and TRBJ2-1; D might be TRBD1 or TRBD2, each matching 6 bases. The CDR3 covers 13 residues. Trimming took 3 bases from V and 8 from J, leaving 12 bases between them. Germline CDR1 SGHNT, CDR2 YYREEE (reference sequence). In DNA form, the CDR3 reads TGTGCCAGCAGCTATCCGGAGGGGGATGAGCAGTTCTTC. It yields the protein CASSYPEGDEQFF. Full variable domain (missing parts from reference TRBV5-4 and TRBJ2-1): ETGVTQSPTHLIKTRGQQVTLRCSSQSGHNTVSWYQQALGQGPQFIFQYYREEENGRGNFPPRFSGLQFPNYSSELNVNALELDDSALYLCASSYPEGDEQFFGPGTRLTVL.

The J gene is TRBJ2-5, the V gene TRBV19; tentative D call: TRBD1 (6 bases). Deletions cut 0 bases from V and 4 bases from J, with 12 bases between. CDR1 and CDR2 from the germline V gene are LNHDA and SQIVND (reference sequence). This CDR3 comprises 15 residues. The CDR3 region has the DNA TGTGCCAGTAGTATAGACCGAGAAGGGGGAGAGACCCAGTACTTC. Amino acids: CASSIDREGGETQYF.

The CDR3 DNA reads as TGTGCCAGCATTGGACAGGGGAGCCTTAGCGAGCTCTATGAGCAGTTCTTC. Translating gives CASIGQGSLSELYEQFF. The chain links TRBV7-8 to TRBJ2-1; TRBD1 matches 9 bases. Germline CDR1 and CDR2: SGHVS and FQNEAQ. V shed 7 bases and J 8 bases; nucleotides not matched to a gene: 18. This CDR3 has 17 residues.

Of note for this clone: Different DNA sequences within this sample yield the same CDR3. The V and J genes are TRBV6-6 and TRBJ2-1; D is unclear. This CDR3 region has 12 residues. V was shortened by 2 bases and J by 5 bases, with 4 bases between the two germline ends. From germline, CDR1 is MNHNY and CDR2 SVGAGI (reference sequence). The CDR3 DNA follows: TGTGCCAGCAGTTACAGGCACAATGAGCAGTTCTTC. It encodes CASSYRHNEQFF.

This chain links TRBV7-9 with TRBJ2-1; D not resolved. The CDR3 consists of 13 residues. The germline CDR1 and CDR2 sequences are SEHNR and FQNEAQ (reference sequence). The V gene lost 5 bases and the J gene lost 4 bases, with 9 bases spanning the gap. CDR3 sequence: CASSIYVYNEQFF. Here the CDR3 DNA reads TGTGCCAGCAGCATATACGTTTACAATGAGCAGTTCTTC. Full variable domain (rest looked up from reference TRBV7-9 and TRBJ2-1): DTGVSQNPRHKITKRGQNVTFRCDPISEHNRLYWYRQTLGQGPEFLTYFQNEAQLEKSRLLSDRFSAERPKGSFSTLEIQRTEQGDSAMYLCASSIYVYNEQFFGPGTRLTVL.

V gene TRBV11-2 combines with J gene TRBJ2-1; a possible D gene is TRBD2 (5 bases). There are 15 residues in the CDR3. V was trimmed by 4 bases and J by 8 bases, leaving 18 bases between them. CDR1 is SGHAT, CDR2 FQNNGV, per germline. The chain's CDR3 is CASSSELSRGYEQFF. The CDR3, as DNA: TGTGCCAGCAGCTCGGAGTTGTCGAGAGGGTATGAGCAGTTCTTC.

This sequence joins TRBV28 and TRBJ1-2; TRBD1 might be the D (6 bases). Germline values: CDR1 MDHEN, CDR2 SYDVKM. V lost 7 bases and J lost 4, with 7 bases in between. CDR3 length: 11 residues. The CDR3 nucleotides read TGTGCCAGCACGGACAGCTATGGCTACACCTTC. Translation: CASTDSYGYTF.

The CDR3 here is CASSQGDGNSPLHF. CDR3 sequence (DNA): TGCGCCAGCAGCCAAGGTGATGGCAATTCACCCCTCCACTTT. The rearrangement joins TRBV4-1 to TRBJ1-6; no definite D call. Germline V gene data show CDR1 as MGHRA and CDR2 as YSYEKL. This CDR3 has 14 amino acids. Trimming pared 1 base from V and 7 bases from J, leaving 8 bases between.

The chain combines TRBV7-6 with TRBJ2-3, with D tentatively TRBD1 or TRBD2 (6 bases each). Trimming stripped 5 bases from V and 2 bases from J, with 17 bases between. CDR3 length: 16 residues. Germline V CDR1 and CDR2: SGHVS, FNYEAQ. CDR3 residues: CASSPGAAGYTDTQYF. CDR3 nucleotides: TGTGCCAGCAGCCCAGGGGCGGCGGGGTACACAGATACGCAGTATTTT.

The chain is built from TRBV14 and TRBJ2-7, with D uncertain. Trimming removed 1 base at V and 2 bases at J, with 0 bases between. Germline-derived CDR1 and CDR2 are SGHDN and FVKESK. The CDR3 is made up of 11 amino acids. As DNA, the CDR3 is TGTGCCAGCAGCCAAGCCTACGAGCAGTACTTC. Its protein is CASSQAYEQYF.

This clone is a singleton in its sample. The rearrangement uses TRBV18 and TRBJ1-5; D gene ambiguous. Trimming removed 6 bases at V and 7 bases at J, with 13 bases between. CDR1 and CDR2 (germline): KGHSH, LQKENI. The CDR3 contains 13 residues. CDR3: CASSEDGSQPQHF. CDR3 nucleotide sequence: TGTGCCAGCTCCGAGGACGGGTCACAGCCCCAGCATTTT.

The CDR3 DNA sequence: TGTGCCAGCAGCTTATCTTCGCGGGCCACCGAGAACATTCAGTACTTC. Translation gives CASSLSSRATENIQYF. The chain joins TRBV13 to TRBJ2-4, with a tentative D call TRBD2 (5 bases). With 2 bases removed from V and 7 bases from J, the gap between germline ends came to 18 bases. This CDR3 contains 16 residues. Germline V lookup: CDR1 PRHDT, CDR2 FYEKMQ (reference sequence).

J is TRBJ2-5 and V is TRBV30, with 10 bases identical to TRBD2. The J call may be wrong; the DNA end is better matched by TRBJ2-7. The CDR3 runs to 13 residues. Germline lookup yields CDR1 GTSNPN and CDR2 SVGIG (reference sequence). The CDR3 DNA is TGTGCCTGGCCGGGACTAGCGACCCACGAGCAGTACTTC. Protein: CAWPGLATHEQYF.

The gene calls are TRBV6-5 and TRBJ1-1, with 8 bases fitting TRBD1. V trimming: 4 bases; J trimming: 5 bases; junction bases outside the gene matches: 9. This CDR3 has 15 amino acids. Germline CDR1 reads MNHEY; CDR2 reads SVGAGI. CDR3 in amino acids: CASSFTGGIRTEAFF. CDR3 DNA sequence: TGTGCCAGCAGTTTCACAGGGGGAATTCGTACTGAAGCTTTCTTT.

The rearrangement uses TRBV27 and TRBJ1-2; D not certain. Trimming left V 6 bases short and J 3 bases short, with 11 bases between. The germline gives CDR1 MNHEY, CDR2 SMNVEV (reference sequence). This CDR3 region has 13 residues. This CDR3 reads CASRAGRYYGYTF. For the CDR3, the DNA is TGTGCCAGCAGGGCGGGTCGCTACTATGGCTACACCTTC.

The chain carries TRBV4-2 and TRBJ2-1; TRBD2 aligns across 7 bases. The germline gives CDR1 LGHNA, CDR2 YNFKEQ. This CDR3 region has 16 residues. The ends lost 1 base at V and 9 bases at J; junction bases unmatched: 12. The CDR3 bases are TGTGCCAGCAGCCAAGTGGGTTCGACGCGGGAGATTGAGCAGTTCTTC. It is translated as CASSQVGSTREIEQFF.

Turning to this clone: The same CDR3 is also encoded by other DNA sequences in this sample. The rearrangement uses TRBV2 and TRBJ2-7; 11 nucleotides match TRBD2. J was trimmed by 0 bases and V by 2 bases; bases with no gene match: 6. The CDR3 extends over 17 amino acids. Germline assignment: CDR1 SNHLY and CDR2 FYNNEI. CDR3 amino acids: CASSEWVSGRASYEQYF. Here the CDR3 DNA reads TGTGCCAGCAGTGAATGGGTTAGCGGGAGGGCCTCCTACGAGCAGTACTTC.

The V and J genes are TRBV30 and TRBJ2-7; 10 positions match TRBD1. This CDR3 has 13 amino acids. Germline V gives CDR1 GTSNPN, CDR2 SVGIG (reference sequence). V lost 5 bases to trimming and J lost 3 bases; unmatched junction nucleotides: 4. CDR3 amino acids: CAWRDRGYYEQYF. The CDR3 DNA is TGTGCCTGGCGGGACAGGGGATACTACGAGCAGTACTTC. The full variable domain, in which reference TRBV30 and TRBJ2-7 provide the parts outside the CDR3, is SQTIHQWPATLVQPVGSPLSLECTVEGTSNPNLYWYRQAAGRGLQLLFYSVGIGQISSEVPQNLSASRPQDRQFILSSKKLLLSDSGFYLCAWRDRGYYEQYFGPGTRLTVT.

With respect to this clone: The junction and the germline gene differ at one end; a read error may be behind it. CDR3 bases: TGTGCCAGCAGTGACTGGGACGTCTCTTACGGGCAGTACTTC. Its translation is CASSDWDVSYGQYF. The chain recombines TRBV2 with TRBJ2-7, with D perhaps assigned TRBD1 or TRBD2 (5 bases each). The CDR3 runs 14 residues. The germline gives CDR1 SNHLY, CDR2 FYNNEI.

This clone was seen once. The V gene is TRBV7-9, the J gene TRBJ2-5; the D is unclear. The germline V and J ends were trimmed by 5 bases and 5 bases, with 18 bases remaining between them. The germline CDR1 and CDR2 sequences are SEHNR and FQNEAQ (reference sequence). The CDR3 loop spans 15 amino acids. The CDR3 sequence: CASSPPRSIWETQYF. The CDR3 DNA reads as TGTGCCAGCAGCCCACCTCGGAGTATATGGGAGACCCAGTACTTC. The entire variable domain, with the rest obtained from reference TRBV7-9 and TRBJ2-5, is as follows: DTGVSQNPRHKITKRGQNVTFRCDPISEHNRLYWYRQTLGQGPEFLTYFQNEAQLEKSRLLSDRFSAERPKGSFSTLEIQRTEQGDSAMYLCASSPPRSIWETQYFGPGTRLLVL.

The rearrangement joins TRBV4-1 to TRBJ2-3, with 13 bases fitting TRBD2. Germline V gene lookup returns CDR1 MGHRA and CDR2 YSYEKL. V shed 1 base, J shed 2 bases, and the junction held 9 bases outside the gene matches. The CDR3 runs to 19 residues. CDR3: CASSQAAGLAGDATDTQYF. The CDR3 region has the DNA TGCGCCAGCAGCCAAGCGGCCGGACTAGCGGGAGATGCCACAGATACGCAGTATTTT.

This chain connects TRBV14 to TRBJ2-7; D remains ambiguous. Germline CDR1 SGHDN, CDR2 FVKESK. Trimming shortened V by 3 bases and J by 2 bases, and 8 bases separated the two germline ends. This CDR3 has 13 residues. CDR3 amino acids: CASSQIDPYEQYF. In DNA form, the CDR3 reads TGTGCCAGCAGCCAGATAGATCCCTACGAGCAGTACTTC.

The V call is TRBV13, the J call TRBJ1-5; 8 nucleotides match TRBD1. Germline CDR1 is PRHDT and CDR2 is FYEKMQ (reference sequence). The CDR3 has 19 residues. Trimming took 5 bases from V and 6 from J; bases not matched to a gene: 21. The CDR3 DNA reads TGTGCCAGCAGCCTACATGGGGCGACGGACAGGGACCTAGGTCAGCCCCAGCATTTT. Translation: CASSLHGATDRDLGQPQHF. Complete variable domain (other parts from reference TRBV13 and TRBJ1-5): AAGVIQSPRHLIKEKRETATLKCYPIPRHDTVYWYQQGPGQDPQFLISFYEKMQSDKGSIPDRFSAQQFSDYHSELNMSSLELGDSALYFCASSLHGATDRDLGQPQHFGDGTRLSIL.

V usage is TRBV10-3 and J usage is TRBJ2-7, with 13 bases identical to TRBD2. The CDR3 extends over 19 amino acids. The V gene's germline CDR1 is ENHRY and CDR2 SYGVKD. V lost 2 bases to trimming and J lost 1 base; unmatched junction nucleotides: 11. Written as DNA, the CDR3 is TGTGCCATCAGTGAGACCGGACTAGCGGGAGACAAAGAATCCTACGAGCAGTACTTC. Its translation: CAISETGLAGDKESYEQYF.